A single sample is the source of the 18 T cell receptor beta chains below, sequenced in a study of neurological immune-mediated disorders. TCRdb processed the 5' RACE reads anew with MiXCR; each CDR3 protein has one entry. The repertoire consists of 77,000 or so distinct CDR3 sequences, with about 9.5% occurring once and the leading ten covering 1.5% to 2%. Sequences were obtained from PBMCs. The receptors were sampled from a man in his forties or fifties in good health.

This clonotype was detected ten times or more. V gene TRBV20-1 combines with J gene TRBJ2-2, with TRBD1 matching over 9 bases. CDR1 is DFQATT, CDR2 SNEGSKA, per germline (reference sequence). The CDR3 is made up of 13 amino acids. V lost 5 bases to trimming and J lost 7 bases; unmatched junction nucleotides: 5. CDR3 nucleotide sequence: TGCAGTGCTTTGGACAGGGGCCACGGGGAGCTGTTTTTT. Its translation: CSALDRGHGELFF.

This clonotype was seen repeatedly, ten times or more. The genes are TRBV28 and TRBJ2-7, with TRBD1 matching over 10 bases. Trimming took 5 bases from V and 0 from J; bases not matched to a gene: 10. CDR3 length: 17 amino acids. Germline V gene sequence: CDR1 MDHEN, CDR2 SYDVKM. In DNA, the CDR3 is TGTGCCAGCAGTCCAGCGGACAGGGGGAAAAGCTCCTACGAGCAGTACTTC. Amino acid sequence: CASSPADRGKSSYEQYF.

The V call is TRBV10-2, the J call TRBJ2-5; 9 nucleotides agree with TRBD2. Germline CDR1 reads WSHSY; CDR2 reads SAAADI. The length of the CDR3 is 13 residues. The ends lost 8 bases at V and 4 bases at J; junction bases unmatched: 5. The CDR3 region is CASLSSGGETQYF. The CDR3 region has the DNA TGCGCCAGCCTAAGTAGCGGGGGAGAGACCCAGTACTTC.

This clonotype was found many times. This chain uses TRBV5-1 with TRBJ1-1; D remains unclear. V gave up 5 bases and J gave up 1 base, with 18 bases separating them. Germline V gives CDR1 SGHRS, CDR2 YFSETQ. The CDR3 sequence is 16 residues long. The CDR3 coding sequence is TGCGCCAGCAGGCAGTACGAGGGCCCCCCGAACACTGAAGCTTTCTTT. It encodes CASRQYEGPPNTEAFF. Variable domain in full (rest from reference TRBV5-1 and TRBJ1-1): KAGVTQTPRYLIKTRGQQVTLSCSPISGHRSVSWYQQTPGQGLQFLFEYFSETQRNKGNFPGRFSGRQFSNSRSEMNVSTLELGDSALYLCASRQYEGPPNTEAFFGQGTRLTVV.

This clonotype was found many times. The rearrangement joins TRBV5-1 to TRBJ2-3; the match to TRBD1 covers 9 bases. Trimming took 3 bases from V and 3 from J; bases not matched to a gene: 8. In germline, CDR1 is SGHRS, CDR2 YFSETQ. The CDR3 contains 16 residues. CDR3 DNA sequence: TGCGCCAGCAGCTCCAACCCGGGACAGGGAACAGATACGCAGTATTTT. This codes for CASSSNPGQGTDTQYF.

This clonotype has at least ten counts. V gene TRBV5-1 combines with J gene TRBJ2-3; D gene unclear. The CDR3 totals 14 residues. Germline CDR1 reads SGHRS; CDR2 reads YFSETQ. V was shortened by 4 bases and J by 2 bases, with 11 bases between the two germline ends. The CDR3: CASSPTRPTDTQYF. DNA for the CDR3: TGCGCCAGCAGCCCAACCAGACCCACAGATACGCAGTATTTT.

In this sample, this clonotype turned up many times. The gene calls are TRBV29-1 and TRBJ1-2, with D possibly matching TRBD1 (5 bases). Germline assignment: CDR1 SQVTM and CDR2 ANQGSEA. This CDR3 region has 12 residues. Trimming shortened V by 5 bases and J by 5 bases, and 12 bases separated the two germline ends. The CDR3 is CSVTGDLYGYTF. The CDR3 nucleotides read TGCAGCGTTACTGGGGACCTTTATGGCTACACCTTC.

This clonotype was observed many times. The chain uses TRBV6-5 and TRBJ2-5; TRBD1 aligns across 8 bases. Looked up from germline, CDR1 is MNHEY and CDR2 is SVGAGI. CDR3 length: 16 residues. With 2 bases clipped from V and 7 bases from J, the junction kept 12 bases outside the gene matches. In DNA form, the CDR3 reads TGTGCCAGCAGTTACCGGACAGCTCAAACAGGGGGGACCCAGTACTTC. Its translation: CASSYRTAQTGGTQYF.

The rearrangement links TRBV11-1 to TRBJ1-1, with a tentative D call TRBD1 (6 bases). Trimming took 5 bases from V and 4 from J, leaving 14 bases between them. This CDR3 region has 14 residues. Per the germline V gene, CDR1 is SGHAT and CDR2 is FQDESV (reference sequence). The CDR3 sequence is CASSALGAGTEAFF. The CDR3 nucleotides read TGTGCCAGCAGCGCTCTGGGGGCGGGCACTGAAGCTTTCTTT. Based on the CDR3 plus reference TRBV11-1 and TRBJ1-1, the full variable domain is EAEVAQSPRYKITEKSQAVAFWCDPISGHATLYWYRQILGQGPELLVQFQDESVVDDSQLPKDRFSAERLKGVDSTLKIQPAELGDSAMYLCASSALGAGTEAFFGQGTRLTVV.

This clonotype was detected ten times or more. The rearrangement uses TRBV5-1 and TRBJ2-7; TRBD2 agrees at 9 bases. There are 14 residues in the CDR3. The junction had 3 bases not matched to a gene; V was cut back by 0 bases and J by 5 bases. Germline lookup yields CDR1 SGHRS and CDR2 YFSETQ. The CDR3: CASSLGREGDEQYF. CDR3 coding DNA: TGCGCCAGCAGCTTGGGGCGGGAGGGAGACGAGCAGTACTTC. Full variable domain (missing parts from reference TRBV5-1 and TRBJ2-7): KAGVTQTPRYLIKTRGQQVTLSCSPISGHRSVSWYQQTPGQGLQFLFEYFSETQRNKGNFPGRFSGRQFSNSRSEMNVSTLELGDSALYLCASSLGREGDEQYFGPGTRLTVT.

At least ten counts were recorded for this clonotype. The rearrangement joins TRBV20-1 to TRBJ2-3; D is uncertain. CDR1 and CDR2 (germline): DFQATT, SNEGSKA (reference sequence). V lost 0 bases and J 7 bases, leaving 11 bases between the germline ends. The CDR3 runs 13 residues. Written as DNA, the CDR3 is TGCAGTGCTAGAGACCCAATCCGGAATACGCAGTATTTT. Translated, it gives CSARDPIRNTQYF.

In this sample, this clonotype turned up a few times. The CDR3 DNA reads as TGCGCCAGCAGCTCACCAGGGACAGGGGGCTCTTATGGAAGAGAGACCCAGTACTTC. Amino acids: CASSSPGTGGSYGRETQYF. The chain uses TRBV5-1 and TRBJ2-5; 12 bases fit TRBD1. This CDR3 is built from 19 residues. With 3 bases clipped from V and 4 bases from J, the junction kept 16 bases outside the gene matches. CDR1 and CDR2 (germline): SGHRS, YFSETQ.

The sample holds many counts of this clonotype. The chain links TRBV12-3 or TRBV12-4 to TRBJ1-1; D may be TRBD1 (5 bases). The CDR3 loop spans 15 amino acids. V was cut by 6 bases and J by 0 bases, with 14 bases left in between. The CDR3 sequence is CASRKVGPMNTEAFF. For the CDR3, the DNA is TGTGCCAGCAGGAAAGTGGGACCGATGAACACTGAAGCTTTCTTT.

The sample holds many counts of this clonotype. V is TRBV6-2 or TRBV6-3 and J is TRBJ1-5; D is unresolved. The length of the CDR3 is 14 residues. Deletions cut 2 bases from V and 3 bases from J, with 8 bases between. Looked up from germline, CDR1 is MNHEY and CDR2 is SVGEGT. CDR3 DNA: TGTGCCAGCAGTTACGCCGGGCTCAATCAGCCCCAGCATTTT. Translation: CASSYAGLNQPQHF.

This clonotype was recorded at least ten times. The chain recombines TRBV20-1 with TRBJ2-7; D not certain. V lost 6 bases, J lost 0 bases, and 18 bases lay in between. Germline assignment: CDR1 DFQATT and CDR2 SNEGSKA (reference sequence). The CDR3 spans 15 residues. Here the CDR3 reads CSAQAPARSSYEQYF. Here the CDR3 DNA reads TGCAGTGCCCAGGCCCCAGCGCGAAGCTCCTACGAGCAGTACTTC.

Many counts were recorded for this clonotype. The chain combines TRBV11-1 with TRBJ2-6, with D unresolved. The CDR3 extends over 15 amino acids. Trimming left V 2 bases short and J 2 bases short, with 7 bases between. Germline assignment: CDR1 SGHAT and CDR2 FQDESV (reference sequence). The CDR3 sequence is CASSLLGTGANVLTF. The CDR3, as DNA: TGTGCCAGCAGCTTATTAGGGACTGGGGCCAACGTCCTGACTTTC. The whole variable domain, filled in from reference TRBV11-1 and TRBJ2-6, reads EAEVAQSPRYKITEKSQAVAFWCDPISGHATLYWYRQILGQGPELLVQFQDESVVDDSQLPKDRFSAERLKGVDSTLKIQPAELGDSAMYLCASSLLGTGANVLTFGAGSRLTVL.

A remark on this clonotype: A much bigger clone sits one base away, suggesting this may be a read error. The chain employs TRBV11-2 and TRBJ1-2, with D perhaps TRBD1 (5 bases). V lost 1 base and J lost 8, with 8 bases in between. Germline values: CDR1 SGHAT, CDR2 FQNNGV. CDR3 length equals 12 residues. CDR3 bases: TGTGCCAGCAGCTTAGCAGGGTGCGGCTACACCTTC. Its protein product is CASSLAGCGYTF.

This clonotype was counted between two and nine times. The V gene is TRBV20-1, the J gene TRBJ2-3; 10 nucleotides line up with TRBD2. Losses at the gene ends were 6 bases for V and 6 bases for J; bases not matched to a gene: 3. Germline V gene data show CDR1 as DFQATT and CDR2 as SNEGSKA (reference sequence). This CDR3 region has 12 residues. This CDR3 is CSAQAGGDTQYF. Written as DNA, the CDR3 is TGCAGTGCCCAAGCGGGAGGGGATACGCAGTATTTT.